The sequence of this T cell receptor (beta chain) was determined in a study of blood T cells in healthy people across ages. V was trimmed by 7 bases and J by 4 bases, leaving 16 bases between them. The CDR3 loop spans 14 amino acids. Per the germline V gene, CDR1 is ENHRY and CDR2 is SYGVKD. PCR was performed a second time for roughly 6 to 12 cycles using a sample-barcoded 5' primer and a J-beta primer mix. Every cDNA molecule bore a tag from a template-switch adaptor containing 12 random nucleotides. TCRdb re-called the 5' RACE reads through MiXCR, storing one row per CDR3 protein. The sample has about 700,000 distinct CDR3 sequences; about 30% are singletons. The study isolated at least 6.5 million PBMCs from each sample.

This receptor was identified in a woman at least 80 years old in good health. The specimen sequenced was blood. The chain links TRBV10-3 to TRBJ1-1; D possibly corresponds to TRBD1 (5 bases). In nucleotides, the CDR3 is TGTGCCATCAAGGGGTCCGCGATGGGCACTGAAGCTTTCTTT. This translates into CAIKGSAMGTEAFF.